This T cell receptor beta chain is drawn from a study of cytomegalovirus exposure and HLA in healthy donors. This CDR3 has 15 amino acids. Germline CDR1 reads SGHVS; CDR2 reads FNYEAQ. Trimming took 1 base from V and 2 from J, leaving 9 bases between them. Primers: 60 Vbeta forward and 13 Jbeta reverse. Here immunoSEQ multiplex PCR was the method, and the copy in TCRdb shows in-frame clones only, minus some. In the table there are approximately 110,000 clones, 65% to 80% of which are singletons. Regarding this clone: The antigen remains unidentified.

The study, taken as a whole, reports: When a later analysis compared HLA-associated TCR beta chains with equally common others, the HLA-associated chains turned out to be more clonally expanded and to have lower generation probabilities. In a later analysis, TCR beta V- and J-gene trimming was associated with a missense DCLRE1C variant. A later analysis reportedly identified an Asian-associated ancestry cluster as carrying fewer N-insertions than the 666-donor mean.

The gene calls are TRBV7-6 and TRBJ1-5, with D possibly TRBD1 on 5 matching bases. The TCR was taken from a female donor in good health and CMV-seropositive. The specimen sequenced was PBMCs. The CDR3 DNA follows: TGTGCCAGCAGCTTAGTGGGGGGAGGCAATCAGCCCCAGCATTTT. It encodes CASSLVGGGNQPQHF.